A single sample is the source of the 11 T cell receptor beta chains below, sequenced in a study of T cells in women clearing cervical HPV infection. Data came from immunoSEQ multiplex PCR; TCRdb stores just in-frame clones and leaves some out. Recorded for this sample: 40,000 to 55,000 clones. Input material: blood buffy coat. The receptor source for this set is a woman between 18 and 70 years old with a cervical HPV16 infection that either progressed to CIN3+ or cleared (not recorded which).

Worth noting for this clone: The read finishes 3 residues shy of the CDR3 end, and the germline J gene is used to complete it. The genes are TRBV6-1 and TRBJ2-2; D is possibly TRBD2 (5 bases). The germline gives CDR1 MNHNS, CDR2 SASEGT. The V and J ends lost 2 bases and 1 base respectively, with 11 bases between them. The CDR3 runs to 16 residues. CDR3: CASSEKSGGNTGELFF. The sequenced CDR3 bases are TGTGCCAGCAGTGAAAAATCAGGAGGGAACACCGGGGAG.

The part of the CDR3 DNA that was read is TGTGCCAGCAGCCAGTCCTACGAG. It is translated as CASSQSYE. The whole CDR3 protein is CASSQSYEQYF. The rearrangement uses TRBV12-3 or TRBV12-4 and TRBJ2-7, with D unresolved. The read ends 3 residues before the CDR3 terminus; that terminus is restored from the germline J gene. CDR3 length: 11 residues. V lost 6 bases to trimming and J lost 1 base, with 4 bases between them.

A remark on this clone: The read comes to an end 3 residues before the CDR3 does, leaving the germline J gene to fill in the end. The chain has TRBV12-5 and TRBJ2-7, with D unclear. The CDR3 contains 13 residues. The germline gives CDR1 LGHNT, CDR2 FRNRAP. V lost 1 base and J lost 0, with 4 bases in between. This chain's CDR3 is CASGLDTSYEQYF. CDR3 DNA (partial): TGTGCTAGTGGTTTGGACACCTCCTACGAG.

Points on this clone: The read finishes 3 residues shy of the CDR3 end, and the germline J gene is used to complete it. The chain recombines TRBV30 with TRBJ2-2; 9 bases are a match to TRBD1. Per the germline V gene, CDR1 is GTSNPN and CDR2 is SVGIG (reference sequence). The CDR3 runs to 15 residues. CDR3 bases read: TGTGCCTGGAGTTCCGGACAGGGGATCAATGAAAAG. Translating it yields CAWSSGQGINEK. The whole CDR3 protein reads CAWSSGQGINEKLFF.

As to this clone: The missing CDR3 end, 3 residues past where the read stops, is filled in from the germline J gene. This chain uses TRBV27 with TRBJ1-2, with D perhaps TRBD1 (6 bases). V lost 6 bases and J 4 bases, leaving 18 bases between the germline ends. There are 15 residues in the CDR3. CDR1 and CDR2 from the germline V gene are MNHEY and SMNVEV (reference sequence). CDR3 amino acids: CASRQVPDRSYGYTF. Partial CDR3 DNA: TGTGCCAGCAGACAAGTCCCCGACAGGAGCTATGGC.

As to this clone: The read is 3 residues too short to cover the CDR3 end, so that end is filled in from the germline J gene. The chain has TRBV7-6 and TRBJ1-1; maybe TRBD1 (5 bases). This CDR3 has 15 amino acids. The V and J ends lost 5 bases and 5 bases respectively, with 18 bases between them. Germline lookup yields CDR1 SGHVS and CDR2 FNYEAQ. The CDR3 region is CASSARTGVGTEAFF. Partial CDR3 DNA: TGTGCCAGCAGCGCCCGGACGGGGGTTGGTACTGAA. The full variable domain, with the rest looked up from reference TRBV7-6 and TRBJ1-1, is GAGVSQSPRYKVTKRGQDVALRCDPISGHVSLYWYRQALGQGPEFLTYFNYEAQQDKSGLPNDRFSAERPEGSISTLTIQRTEQRDSAMYRCASSARTGVGTEAFFGQGTRLTVV.

Concerning this clone itself: Read data end 3 residues before the CDR3 end; the end is taken from the germline J gene. The chain joins TRBV18 to TRBJ2-3; 7 bases line up with TRBD1. The CDR3 is made up of 16 amino acids. Germline V lookup: CDR1 KGHSH, CDR2 LQKENI. The sequenced CDR3 bases are TGTGCCAGCTCCCCGTTTTCAGGACAGGTGGGGGAGACG. Protein product: CASSPFSGQVGET. The whole CDR3 reads CASSPFSGQVGETQYF.

In the case of this clone: The read is 3 residues too short to cover the CDR3 end, so that end is filled in from the germline J gene. The chain is built from TRBV5-1 and TRBJ2-7; D perhaps matches TRBD2 (7 bases). V was cut by 0 bases and J by 4 bases, with 14 bases left in between. The CDR3 length is 15 residues. Looked up from germline, CDR1 is SGHRS and CDR2 is YFSETQ. CDR3 region: CASSLVGGALYEQYF. CDR3 DNA, as far as it was read: TGCGCCAGCAGCTTGGTTGGGGGGGCGCTGTACGAG.

Comments on this clone: The read ends 3 residues shy of where the CDR3 ends; the end is completed using the germline J gene. This chain uses TRBV6-1 with TRBJ2-1; 10 bases fit TRBD2. The J segment lost 6 bases and the V segment lost 3 bases, leaving 5 bases of the junction unmatched. In germline, CDR1 is MNHNS, CDR2 SASEGT. The CDR3 is made up of 15 amino acids. The sequenced part of the CDR3 DNA is TGTGCCAGCAGTGACCTAGCGGGGGCGGGCAATGAG. It is translated as CASSDLAGAGNE. The full CDR3 sequence reads CASSDLAGAGNEQFF.

Points on this clone: Coverage ceases 3 residues before the CDR3 finishes, and the germline J gene fills in the end. The chain recombines TRBV18 with TRBJ1-2; D gene unclear. This CDR3 region has 13 residues. Germline V CDR1 and CDR2: KGHSH, LQKENI. The V end lost 4 bases, the J end lost 4 bases, and 10 bases lay between the germline ends. The sequenced CDR3 bases are TGTGCCAGCTCACGGACTGAAACCTATGGC. It codes for CASSRTETYG. Given in full, the CDR3 is CASSRTETYGYTF. Filled out from reference TRBV18 and TRBJ1-2, the complete variable domain reads NAGVMQNPRHLVRRRGQEARLRCSPMKGHSHVYWYRQLPEEGLKFMVYLQKENIIDESGMPKERFSAEFPKEGPSILRIQQVVRGDSAAYFCASSRTETYGYTFGSGTRLTVV.

A word on this clone: Sequencing ends 3 residues short of the CDR3 end; the germline J gene provides the rest. The chain recombines TRBV2 with TRBJ2-6; D remains unclear. CDR3 length equals 16 residues. Germline V gene lookup returns CDR1 SNHLY and CDR2 FYNNEI. Trimming cost V 2 bases and J 0 bases, with 8 bases left between them. The sequenced part of the CDR3 DNA is TGTGCCAGCAGTGAACACGGTCTCTCTGGGGCCAACGTC. Its protein is CASSEHGLSGANV. The entire CDR3 is CASSEHGLSGANVLTF. The full variable domain, in which reference TRBV2 and TRBJ2-6 provide the parts outside the CDR3, is EPEVTQTPSHQVTQMGQEVILRCVPISNHLYFYWYRQILGQKVEFLVSFYNNEISEKSEIFDDQFSVERPDGSNFTLKIRSTKLEDSAMYFCASSEHGLSGANVLTFGAGSRLTVL.